Each of the 25 T cell receptor beta chains below was sequenced from the same sample in a study of regulatory T cells in long-lasting Graves disease. Both iRepertoire HTBI primers and Arm-PCR of CDR3 regions were used to build the TCR beta libraries. TCRdb processed the multiplex PCR reads anew with MiXCR; each CDR3 protein has one entry. The sample has 300,000 to 400,000 distinct CDR3 sequences, 15% seen once. Time point noted: newly diagnosed GD, antithyroid drugs for less than 3 months. Extracted PBMC RNA gave rise to the TCR library. Sequencing used peripheral blood mononuclear cells (PBMCs), obtained at new diagnosis, from a patient treated with antithyroid drugs. The receptors shown here come from a female donor with Graves disease.

This clonotype was recorded at least ten times. V gene TRBV29-1 combines with J gene TRBJ1-2; TRBD1 is a possible D gene (5 bases). Trimming pared 2 bases from V and 2 bases from J, leaving 21 bases between. Germline loops: CDR1 SQVTM, CDR2 ANQGSEA. The CDR3 contains 17 residues. CDR3 nucleotide sequence: TGCAGCGTTGAACTCCCGCGGCAGGGTGCCCTAAACTATGGCTACACCTTC. Protein product: CSVELPRQGALNYGYTF. The full variable domain, in which reference TRBV29-1 and TRBJ1-2 provide the parts outside the CDR3, is SAVISQKPSRDICQRGTSLTIQCQVDSQVTMMFWYRQQPGQSLTLIATANQGSEATYESGFVIDKFPISRPNLTFSTLTVSNMSPEDSSIYLCSVELPRQGALNYGYTFGSGTRLTVV.

This clonotype was observed many times. The J gene is TRBJ2-2, the V gene TRBV13, with a tentative D call TRBD1 (6 bases). The CDR3 extends over 14 amino acids. The V gene's germline CDR1 is PRHDT and CDR2 FYEKMQ (reference sequence). V was trimmed by 10 bases and J by 6 bases, leaving 18 bases between them. The CDR3 DNA sequence: TGTGCCACCGGCCTCAGGGGAAATCCCGGGGAGCTGTTTTTT. This sequence encodes CATGLRGNPGELFF.

In its sample, this clonotype was seen a few times. This chain joins TRBV5-1 and TRBJ1-4, with TRBD1 matching over 7 bases. Unmatched junction bases numbered 22, after V lost 4 bases and J lost 7 bases. Germline-derived CDR1 and CDR2 are SGHRS and YFSETQ. The CDR3 length is 19 residues. DNA for the CDR3: TGCGCCAGCAGCCAATACTTCTACAGGGGCAGTCGGTGGATTGAAAAACTGTTTTTT. Its translation: CASSQYFYRGSRWIEKLFF.

The chain uses TRBV13 and TRBJ2-5; no definite D call. The CDR3 length is 16 residues. The ends were cut back, 0 bases at V and 2 bases at J, with 13 bases in the middle. Germline V gene sequence: CDR1 PRHDT, CDR2 FYEKMQ (reference sequence). The DNA for the CDR3 is TGTGCCAGCAGCTTAGGCGAGGCAGGTTATCAAGAGACCCAGTACTTC. It translates to CASSLGEAGYQETQYF.

This clonotype has ten or more counts. The rearrangement joins TRBV4-1 to TRBJ1-5; no clear D gene. The germline V gene has CDR1 MGHRA and CDR2 YSYEKL. Trimming removed 4 bases at V and 0 bases at J, with 13 bases between. The length of the CDR3 is 16 residues. Written as DNA, the CDR3 is TGCGCCAGCAGCCTCTGGGAGGAGCGTAGCAATCAGCCCCAGCATTTT. Translated: CASSLWEERSNQPQHF.

This clonotype was picked up a small number of times. This may arise from a read error, as a much more abundant clone is one base away. This rearrangement joins TRBV20-1 to TRBJ2-7; D not certain. The CDR3 is 11 residues long. V gave up 5 bases and J gave up 3 bases, with 8 bases separating them. Germline CDR1 is DFQATT and CDR2 is SNEGSKA (reference sequence). CDR3 sequence (DNA): TGCAGTGCTCAGGACGGCTACGAGCAGTACTTC. This sequence encodes CSAQDGYEQYF.

The table lists this clonotype with many counts. The chain employs TRBV6-1 and TRBJ2-1; D not certain. The CDR3 has 15 residues. The V end was cut by 2 bases, the J end by 6 bases, with 14 bases between. Germline loops: CDR1 MNHNS, CDR2 SASEGT. In nucleotides, the CDR3 is TGTGCCAGCAGTGAACACGGTCGGACCACCAATGAGCAGTTCTTC. Its translation: CASSEHGRTTNEQFF.

The genes are TRBV10-3 and TRBJ2-7; 10 bases line up with TRBD1. The CDR3 loop spans 14 amino acids. Losses at the gene ends were 4 bases for V and 4 bases for J; bases not matched to a gene: 4. Germline CDR1 reads ENHRY; CDR2 reads SYGVKD. The CDR3 region is CAISGDRGTYEQYF. The CDR3 DNA follows: TGTGCCATCAGTGGGGACAGGGGTACGTACGAGCAGTACTTC.

The V and J genes are TRBV30 and TRBJ2-6; no clear D. Trimming took off 0 bases at V and 0 bases at J, with 6 bases between the two ends. This CDR3 is 15 amino acids long. CDR1 and CDR2 (germline): GTSNPN, SVGIG (reference sequence). The CDR3 nucleotides are TGTGCCTGGAGTGTAGTAGGCTCTGGGGCCAACGTCCTGACTTTC. Residues: CAWSVVGSGANVLTF.

Turning to this clonotype: A read error may be the cause here, since a much bigger clone is one base away. The chain combines TRBV7-2 with TRBJ2-3, with TRBD2 matching over 12 bases. CDR3 size: 17 residues. The V and J ends lost 2 bases and 3 bases, in that order; junction bases with no gene match: 6. CDR1 and CDR2 from the germline V gene are SGHTA and FQGNSA. The CDR3 nucleotides are TGTGCCAGCAGCTTAAGGACTAGCGGGACGTTGACAGATACGCAGTATTTT. Translated, it gives CASSLRTSGTLTDTQYF.

The chain links TRBV6-2 or TRBV6-3 to TRBJ2-1, with TRBD1 identical over 9 bases. The ends lost 4 bases at V and 6 bases at J; junction bases unmatched: 7. Germline V gene sequence: CDR1 MNHEY, CDR2 SVGEGT. CDR3 length equals 15 residues. CDR3 residues: CASSCSGQGFNEQFF. The DNA for the CDR3 is TGTGCCAGCAGTTGCTCTGGACAGGGGTTCAATGAGCAGTTCTTC.

There are many counts of this clonotype. The chain couples TRBV4-1 to TRBJ1-5; no reliable D call. Germline loops: CDR1 MGHRA, CDR2 YSYEKL. This CDR3 has 15 residues. Trimming left V 1 base short and J 0 bases short, with 7 bases between. CDR3 sequence: CASSQVQNSNQPQHF. CDR3 DNA: TGCGCCAGCAGCCAAGTTCAGAATAGCAATCAGCCCCAGCATTTT.

This clonotype has just a few counts. The DNA for the CDR3 is TGTGCCAGCAGCCCCCGGGGGGTGGTCCTCGCAGGAGGCACCGGGGAGCTGTTTTTT. As protein: CASSPRGVVLAGGTGELFF. V and J are TRBV7-9 and TRBJ2-2; 7 bases are a match to TRBD2. V dropped 5 bases and J dropped 4; count of bases not matched to a gene: 19. This CDR3 is built from 19 residues. The germline V gene encodes CDR1 SEHNR and CDR2 FQNEAQ (reference sequence). Variable domain in full (rest from reference TRBV7-9 and TRBJ2-2): DTGVSQNPRHKITKRGQNVTFRCDPISEHNRLYWYRQTLGQGPEFLTYFQNEAQLEKSRLLSDRFSAERPKGSFSTLEIQRTEQGDSAMYLCASSPRGVVLAGGTGELFFGEGSRLTVL.

A remark on this clonotype: The junction departs from germline at one end; a sequencing error may be responsible. The chain couples TRBV7-2 to TRBJ2-1; a possible D gene is TRBD2 (7 bases). Per the germline V gene, CDR1 is SGHTA and CDR2 is FQGNSA. This CDR3 comprises 16 residues. CDR3 sequence (DNA): TGTGCCAGCAGCTTAGATGGGGGGGCTTCTTACAATGAGCGGTTCTTC. It is translated as CASSLDGGASYNERFF.

This clonotype has ten or more counts. The chain employs TRBV12-3 or TRBV12-4 and TRBJ2-2; 9 nucleotides agree with TRBD1. V shed 7 bases, J shed 1 base, and the junction held 1 base outside the gene matches. The CDR3 loop spans 14 amino acids. CDR3 in DNA: TGTGCCAGCAACAGGGGGCAGAACACCGGGGAGCTGTTTTTT. Protein: CASNRGQNTGELFF.

This clonotype was recorded at least ten times. V and J are TRBV7-9 and TRBJ2-7; TRBD2 aligns across 10 bases. V was pared by 5 bases and J by 1 base, with 8 bases of the junction left unmatched. CDR1 and CDR2 from the germline V gene are SEHNR and FQNEAQ (reference sequence). The CDR3 runs to 16 residues. As DNA, the CDR3 is TGTGCCAGCAGCCCTATCGGGACTAGCGATTCCTACGAGCAGTACTTC. Translating it yields CASSPIGTSDSYEQYF.

Ten or more counts support this clonotype. J is TRBJ2-2 and V is TRBV7-2, with 9 bases fitting TRBD1. The CDR3 is 16 residues long. Germline CDR1 SGHTA, CDR2 FQGNSA. Trimming took 6 bases from V and 5 from J; bases not matched to a gene: 10. The CDR3 DNA is TGTGCCAGCAGGCAGACCGGGACAGGGCAAACCGGGGAGCTGTTTTTT. Translating gives CASRQTGTGQTGELFF.

A remark on this clonotype: A much larger clone sits a single nucleotide away, making a read error possible. The chain combines TRBV12-5 with TRBJ2-7; D remains ambiguous. Germline loops: CDR1 LGHNT, CDR2 FRNRAP. Trimming shortened V by 2 bases and J by 7 bases, and 12 bases separated the two germline ends. The CDR3 runs to 13 residues. The CDR3 DNA is TGTGCTAGTGGTTTGCTCCGAGTACCTGAGCAGTACTTC. Protein product: CASGLLRVPEQYF. Looking up the rest from reference TRBV12-5 and TRBJ2-7 gives the full variable domain: DARVTQTPRHKVTEMGQEVTMRCQPILGHNTVFWYRQTMMQGLELLAYFRNRAPLDDSGMPKDRFSAEMPDATLATLKIQPSEPRDSAVYFCASGLLRVPEQYFGPGTRLTVT.

This clonotype has ten or more counts. V gene TRBV15 combines with J gene TRBJ2-5; 12 bases are a match to TRBD2. With V trimmed by 2 bases and J by 5 bases, 15 bases remained unmatched. This CDR3 region has 19 residues. CDR1 is LNHNV, CDR2 YYDKDF, per germline (reference sequence). In DNA, the CDR3 is TGTGCCACCAGCAGAACAACCTATCTAGCGGGGGGGCCTCGGGAGACCCAGTACTTC. It specifies CATSRTTYLAGGPRETQYF.

This clonotype was seen a handful of times. This may come from a read error, since a much larger clone is one base off. The CDR3 carries no conserved terminal phenylalanine or tryptophan, so it likely arises from a read error. The gene calls are TRBV12-3 or TRBV12-4 and TRBJ2-7; D not resolved. Trimming pared 3 bases from V and 6 bases from J, leaving 12 bases between. The CDR3 totals 13 residues. The CDR3 DNA reads as TGTGCCAGCAGTTTTCGCTACACCACCGAGCAGTACCTC. Amino acids: CASSFRYTTEQYL.

This clonotype was recorded a few times. The chain has TRBV18 and TRBJ1-1; the match to TRBD1 covers 8 bases. The CDR3 is 15 residues long. Per germline, CDR1 KGHSH and CDR2 LQKENI. J was trimmed by 1 base and V by 2 bases; bases with no gene match: 3. This chain's CDR3 is CASSPRTGTNTEAFF. The DNA for the CDR3 is TGTGCCAGCTCACCAAGGACAGGGACGAACACTGAAGCTTTCTTT. Drawing the rest from reference TRBV18 and TRBJ1-1, the complete variable domain is NAGVMQNPRHLVRRRGQEARLRCSPMKGHSHVYWYRQLPEEGLKFMVYLQKENIIDESGMPKERFSAEFPKEGPSILRIQQVVRGDSAAYFCASSPRTGTNTEAFFGQGTRLTVV.

This clonotype was seen many times. The chain employs TRBV6-2 or TRBV6-3 and TRBJ1-2; the D is unclear. Trimming took off 0 bases at V and 2 bases at J, with 7 bases between the two ends. Germline V gene data show CDR1 as MNHEY and CDR2 as SVGEGT. The CDR3 is 14 amino acids. CDR3 region: CASSYSSGNYGYTF. As DNA, the CDR3 is TGTGCCAGCAGTTACTCGAGTGGGAACTATGGCTACACCTTC.

This clonotype was picked up a small number of times. The rearrangement links TRBV24-1 to TRBJ2-7; D is tentatively TRBD1 or TRBD2 (5 bases each). V lost 11 bases, J lost 7 bases, and 26 bases lay in between. Germline V gene sequence: CDR1 KGHDR, CDR2 SFDVKD. The CDR3 runs to 15 residues. The CDR3 coding sequence is TGTGCCAGCAGCCCTCGGGAAACAGGTGTGCATGAGCAGTACTTC. This translates into CASSPRETGVHEQYF.

This chain joins TRBV5-6 and TRBJ1-5; D may be TRBD1 (6 bases). The CDR3 consists of 14 residues. V was trimmed by 3 bases and J by 5 bases, leaving 12 bases between them. Germline V gene sequence: CDR1 SGHDT, CDR2 YYEEEE. The CDR3 sequence: CASSSGQSYQPQHF. The CDR3 DNA reads TGTGCCAGCAGCTCCGGACAGTCTTATCAGCCCCAGCATTTT.

This clonotype has a handful of counts. A much larger clonotype is one base distant, so this may be a read error. The rearrangement links TRBV11-2 to TRBJ2-3, with D possibly being TRBD2 (5 bases). The CDR3 spans 13 residues. Germline values: CDR1 SGHAT, CDR2 FQNNGV. CDR3 nucleotides: TGTGCCAGCAGCTCGCTAGCAGACTATACGCGGTATTTT. It is translated as CASSSLADYTRYF.